This T cell receptor beta chain comes out of a study of PD-1 blockade in classical Hodgkin lymphoma. Study-level results: With respect to the repertoire differences, their causes, possibly disease activity or prior therapy, remain undefined. CD8+ TCR diversity did not rise significantly by C4D1, unlike CD4+. Reports described newly diagnosed patients as having lower baseline TCR diversity than healthy donors.

Each and every patient relapsed after autologous stem cell transplantation, and patients got differing brentuximab vedotin exposure. Best responses included complete response and partial response; otherwise, the best response was progressive disease. The assay was immunoSEQ multiplex PCR, and TCRdb's table has in-frame clones only and misses some. The sample yields 11,000 to 15,000 clones, 83% seen once. The germline V gene encodes CDR1 SGHTA and CDR2 FQGNSA. Trimming took 1 base from V and 4 from J, leaving 10 bases between them. CDR3 length equals 14 residues. In the case of this clone: Its antigen is as yet unknown.

Sequencing was performed on peripheral blood mononuclear cells (PBMCs), taken at baseline. This chain joins TRBV7-2 and TRBJ1-1; D is uncertain. The clonotype was recovered from a human donor with classical Hodgkin lymphoma. The DNA of the CDR3 is TGTGCCAGCAGCTTAGGTCGGGCAATCACTGAAGCTTTCTTT. It is translated as CASSLGRAITEAFF.